The next 22 T cell receptor beta chains were all read from a single sample in a study of cytomegalovirus exposure and HLA in healthy donors. The primer mix had 60 Vbeta and 13 Jbeta primers. The repertoire was sequenced with immunoSEQ multiplex PCR; TCRdb's copy has only in-frame clones and lacks some. This sample lists some 130,000 clones; its ten largest clones have more than 1.5%. The sequencing sample was made of PBMCs. Receptor source: a man between 18 and 29 years old in good health and CMV-seronegative.

The chain carries TRBV25-1 and TRBJ1-1, with 9 bases fitting TRBD1. The ends lost 8 bases at V and 11 bases at J; junction bases unmatched: 12. Looked up from germline, CDR1 is MGHDK and CDR2 is SYGVNS. This CDR3 contains 13 residues. This CDR3 reads CASGFGTGTGAFF. The CDR3 region has the DNA TGTGCCAGCGGCTTCGGGACAGGGACCGGGGCTTTCTTT.

The chain has TRBV6-5 and TRBJ2-3; 8 bases line up with TRBD2. The V and J ends lost 0 bases and 5 bases, in that order; junction bases with no gene match: 4. CDR1 is MNHEY, CDR2 SVGAGI, per germline. The CDR3 totals 15 residues. Here the CDR3 reads CASSYSTLAGDTQYF. DNA for the CDR3: TGTGCCAGCAGTTACTCGACCCTAGCGGGAGATACGCAGTATTTT.

V usage is TRBV25-1 and J usage is TRBJ1-2; D is possibly TRBD1 (5 bases). The CDR3 has 13 amino acids. Germline V gene sequence: CDR1 MGHDK, CDR2 SYGVNS. Trimming pared 2 bases from V and 6 bases from J, leaving 10 bases between. DNA for the CDR3: TGTGCCAGCAGTGAAACGGGGGAGCATGGCTACACCTTC. Translated: CASSETGEHGYTF.

This rearrangement joins TRBV18 to TRBJ2-5; the D gene is possibly TRBD2 (6 bases). The CDR3 is 16 residues long. Per the germline V gene, CDR1 is KGHSH and CDR2 is LQKENI. Trimming stripped 1 base from V and 1 base from J, with 13 bases between. The CDR3 protein is CASSPLAAGLQETQYF. The CDR3 DNA is TGTGCCAGCTCACCACTAGCGGCGGGACTCCAAGAGACCCAGTACTTC. Filled out from reference TRBV18 and TRBJ2-5, the complete variable domain reads NAGVMQNPRHLVRRRGQEARLRCSPMKGHSHVYWYRQLPEEGLKFMVYLQKENIIDESGMPKERFSAEFPKEGPSILRIQQVVRGDSAAYFCASSPLAAGLQETQYFGPGTRLLVL.

The J gene is TRBJ2-1, the V gene TRBV13, with 9 bases fitting TRBD2. CDR1 PRHDT and CDR2 FYEKMQ come from the germline V gene (reference sequence). This CDR3 region has 17 residues. Germline trimming cut 3 bases from V and 0 bases from J; bases unmatched to any gene: 6. The CDR3 nucleotides read TGTGCCAGCAGCTTGGGGCGGGGGGGGAGCTCCTACAATGAGCAGTTCTTC. Its protein is CASSLGRGGSSYNEQFF.

The V gene is TRBV11-3, the J gene TRBJ2-7; 7 bases match TRBD2. The CDR3 is made up of 13 amino acids. In germline, CDR1 is SGHNT, CDR2 YENEEA. V was pared by 5 bases and J by 4 bases, with 5 bases of the junction left unmatched. In nucleotides, the CDR3 is TGTGCCAGCAGCCCCCGGGGGGTTTACGAGCAGTACTTC. Translated, it gives CASSPRGVYEQYF.

This chain links TRBV13 with TRBJ2-7; TRBD2 agrees at 13 bases. V shed 5 bases and J 0 bases; nucleotides not matched to a gene: 7. The CDR3 totals 17 residues. From germline, CDR1 is PRHDT and CDR2 FYEKMQ (reference sequence). The CDR3 bases are TGTGCCAGCAGCGCCGGACTAGCGGGAGCCCTCTCCTACGAGCAGTACTTC. Translation: CASSAGLAGALSYEQYF.

V usage is TRBV5-1 and J usage is TRBJ2-1; D gene ambiguous. The CDR3 is 15 amino acids. The V end lost 2 bases, the J end lost 4 bases, and 13 bases lay between the germline ends. Germline CDR1 and CDR2: SGHRS and YFSETQ. The CDR3 loop is CASSFSQAMYNEQFF. CDR3 coding DNA: TGCGCCAGCAGCTTCAGCCAGGCAATGTACAATGAGCAGTTCTTC.

DNA of the CDR3: TGTGCCAGTAGTAAACGACTAGCTGAGACCCAGTACTTC. Its translation is CASSKRLAETQYF. This chain links TRBV19 with TRBJ2-5; TRBD2 matches 7 bases. The CDR3 runs 13 residues. CDR1 LNHDA and CDR2 SQIVND come from the germline V gene (reference sequence). V shed 4 bases, J shed 5 bases, and the junction held 4 bases outside the gene matches.

The chain joins TRBV7-9 to TRBJ2-7; the D gene is possibly TRBD1 (7 bases). The V gene's germline CDR1 is SEHNR and CDR2 FQNEAQ (reference sequence). Trimming removed 4 bases from V and 6 bases from J, with 22 bases in between. The CDR3 totals 16 residues. The chain's CDR3 is CASSSTGARGLFEQYF. CDR3 nucleotides: TGTGCCAGCAGCTCTACAGGGGCGCGGGGTTTATTCGAGCAGTACTTC.

CDR3 sequence (DNA): TGTGCCAGCAGCTTGGGGACAGCTAACTATGGCTACACCTTC. Amino acids: CASSLGTANYGYTF. The chain is built from TRBV7-2 and TRBJ1-2, with 7 bases that match TRBD1. The CDR3 length is 14 residues. Germline V gives CDR1 SGHTA, CDR2 FQGNSA. After removal of 3 bases from V and 0 bases from J, the junction contained 1 base not matched to a gene.

This sequence joins TRBV6-6 and TRBJ2-1; weak D call: TRBD1 (6 bases). This CDR3 is built from 14 residues. Germline CDR1 and CDR2: MNHNY and SVGAGI (reference sequence). Trimming left V 5 bases short and J 6 bases short, with 14 bases between. This chain's CDR3 is CASSHRVSRNEQFF. The DNA for the CDR3 is TGTGCCAGCAGTCACAGGGTGAGTCGCAATGAGCAGTTCTTC.

V and J are TRBV4-1 and TRBJ1-4; D is possibly TRBD1 (6 bases). Germline CDR1 reads MGHRA; CDR2 reads YSYEKL. The CDR3 has 16 amino acids. V was clipped by 1 base and J by 7 bases, with 16 bases between them. The CDR3, as DNA: TGCGCCAGCAGCCAAGGGAGACAGGTCTTTGGTGAAAAACTGTTTTTT. Its translation is CASSQGRQVFGEKLFF.

On this clone: The same CDR3 can be traced to other DNA sequences in this sample. The chain uses TRBV5-6 and TRBJ2-7, with a possible D match to TRBD1 (6 bases). V was shortened by 4 bases and J by 9 bases, with 23 bases between the two germline ends. CDR1 is SGHDT and CDR2 is YYEEEE in the germline V gene. The CDR3 runs 15 residues. The CDR3 sequence is CASSTADRSQRGQYF. Written as DNA, the CDR3 is TGTGCCAGCAGCACAGCAGACAGGTCCCAGAGAGGGCAGTACTTC.

This rearrangement joins TRBV5-4 to TRBJ2-3; TRBD2 agrees at 8 bases. The length of the CDR3 is 14 residues. In germline, CDR1 is SGHNT, CDR2 YYREEE (reference sequence). V was clipped by 6 bases and J by 2 bases; unmatched bases: 5. Here the CDR3 DNA reads TGTGCCAGCACCGTAGCGGGATCCACAGATACGCAGTATTTT. Translating gives CASTVAGSTDTQYF.

The chain combines TRBV6-4 with TRBJ1-4; no firm D call. V shed 0 bases and J shed 0 bases, with 17 bases lying between them. This CDR3 has 19 residues. The germline V gene has CDR1 MRHNA and CDR2 SNTAGT. CDR3 in amino acids: CASSDSISSREPTNEKLFF. The CDR3 coding sequence is TGTGCCAGCAGTGACTCGATAAGTTCGAGGGAGCCAACTAATGAAAAACTGTTTTTT.

V and J are TRBV6-1 and TRBJ1-5; D perhaps matches TRBD1 (6 bases). Germline lookup yields CDR1 MNHNS and CDR2 SASEGT. Between the trimmed V and J ends, which lost 8 bases and 3 bases, there was a span of 11 bases. This CDR3 region has 13 residues. The CDR3 reads CASWGHPNQPQHF. Written as DNA, the CDR3 is TGTGCCAGCTGGGGACACCCCAATCAGCCCCAGCATTTT.

The chain links TRBV29-1 to TRBJ2-7; TRBD1 might be the D (6 bases). This CDR3 spans 15 amino acids. V shed 5 bases and J shed 5 bases, with 22 bases lying between them. Germline assignment: CDR1 SQVTM and CDR2 ANQGSEA. CDR3 DNA: TGCAGCGTTTACACGTTCGGGACAAAAAAGGACGAGCAGTACTTC. It encodes CSVYTFGTKKDEQYF.

This rearrangement joins TRBV7-8 to TRBJ2-7, with D tentatively TRBD2 (6 bases). This CDR3 region has 11 residues. Trimming cost V 7 bases and J 5 bases, with 9 bases left between them. Looked up from germline, CDR1 is SGHVS and CDR2 is FQNEAQ. The CDR3 sequence is CASTPGDEQYF. Written as DNA, the CDR3 is TGTGCCAGCACCCCGGGGGACGAGCAGTACTTC.

The chain carries TRBV7-2 and TRBJ2-7, with a weak D call TRBD2 (5 bases). From germline, CDR1 is SGHTA and CDR2 FQGNSA. The V and J ends lost 2 bases and 7 bases respectively, with 18 bases between them. The CDR3 totals 15 residues. The CDR3 here is CASSLTAGERGEQYF. CDR3 DNA: TGTGCCAGCAGCTTAACGGCGGGCGAGAGAGGTGAGCAGTACTTC.

This chain connects TRBV27 to TRBJ2-2, with 7 bases identical to TRBD1. Looked up from germline, CDR1 is MNHEY and CDR2 is SMNVEV (reference sequence). The V gene end was trimmed by 4 bases and the J gene end by 6 bases; junction bases not matched to a gene: 8. This CDR3 is built from 15 residues. Here the CDR3 DNA reads TGTGCCAGCAGTTCTTCCGGGACAGAGGCCGGGGAGCTGTTTTTT. Its translation: CASSSSGTEAGELFF.

As for this clone: The identical CDR3 is also encoded by other nucleotide sequences in the sample. The gene calls are TRBV7-9 and TRBJ1-4; 9 bases are shared with TRBD1. Trimming at V came to 3 bases and at J to 5 bases, leaving 7 bases not matched to a gene. CDR1 and CDR2 from the germline V gene are SEHNR and FQNEAQ (reference sequence). CDR3 length: 16 residues. The CDR3 protein is CASSLLGQGTNEKLFF. The CDR3 nucleotides are TGTGCCAGCAGCTTGTTGGGACAGGGCACCAATGAAAAACTGTTTTTT.